This section outlines one TCR beta chain sequence together with its context. As yet, its antigen is unknown. This entry is derived from a study of T cell clones after liver transplantation. Study at large: Post-transplant blood was tracked for graft-donor-reactive T cell clones identified in a pre-transplant mixed lymphocyte reaction. General observations from the study: Low donor cell numbers restricted donor-reactive repertoire measurement in a couple of subjects.

The CDR3 sequence is 15 residues long. V lost 1 base, J lost 0 bases, and 10 bases lay in between. Germline V gene data show CDR1 as SGHVS and CDR2 as FQNEAQ. Profiling relied on immunoSEQ multiplex PCR, and the TCRdb table lists in-frame clones only, not all of them. The repertoire includes 15,000 or so clones, roughly 91% of them detected once, and 48% sits in the top ten. Sequences were derived from CD8+ T cells from blood, sampled before liver transplant. This sequence was found in a human donor who received a liver transplant. This chain uses TRBV7-8 with TRBJ2-7; D is perhaps TRBD1 (7 bases). The CDR3 here is CASSLGQGLSYEQYF. In nucleotides, the CDR3 is TGTGCCAGCAGCTTAGGACAGGGACTCTCCTACGAGCAGTACTTC.